The 19 T cell receptor beta chains reported below all come from one sample, sequenced in a study of a mutant IDH1 vaccine in newly diagnosed glioma. Here immunoSEQ multiplex PCR was the method, and the copy in TCRdb shows in-frame clones only, minus some. Found here are some 95,000 clones, 80% of them singletons; the top ten hold around 7%. Time point given: baseline, week 1 (first vaccination visit). Treatment: pre-vaccination baseline after standard-of-care therapy. The sample consisted of PBMCs, taken from a glioma patient treated with radiotherapy, temozolomide or both. The source of these receptors is a man aged 35-49 years with glioma.

The chain joins TRBV21-1 to TRBJ2-7; TRBD1, the table's D call, was not compared with the DNA. TRBV21-1 corresponds to a pseudogene. The CDR3 runs to 17 residues. The CDR3 nucleotides are TGTGCCAGCAGCCGACGTAGACAGGGGATTTGGACCTACGAGCAGTACTTC. Translation gives CASSRRRQGIWTYEQYF.

The rearrangement uses TRBV29-1 and TRBJ2-3, with D possibly matching TRBD2 (6 bases). Germline lookup yields CDR1 SQVTM and CDR2 ANQGSEA. The CDR3 covers 18 residues. Trimming left V 5 bases short and J 2 bases short, with 26 bases between. The CDR3 nucleotides are TGCAGCGTTCTAGGGCTAGCGTCGTCCGGGCGTACCACAGATACGCAGTATTTT. Its protein is CSVLGLASSGRTTDTQYF.

The chain carries TRBV2 and TRBJ2-3, with a possible D match to TRBD2 (5 bases). The germline V gene encodes CDR1 SNHLY and CDR2 FYNNEI. The V gene lost 2 bases and the J gene lost 12 bases, with 9 bases spanning the gap. The CDR3 contains 11 residues. The CDR3 region is CASSETRIQYF. CDR3 coding DNA: TGTGCCAGCAGTGAAACTAGGATACAGTATTTT. Full variable domain (outside the CDR3, taken from reference TRBV2 and TRBJ2-3): EPEVTQTPSHQVTQMGQEVILRCVPISNHLYFYWYRQILGQKVEFLVSFYNNEISEKSEIFDDQFSVERPDGSNFTLKIRSTKLEDSAMYFCASSETRIQYFGPGTRLTVL.

The chain employs TRBV21-1 and TRBJ2-7; the DNA was not compared with TRBD1, the D call given in the table. TRBV21-1 is labeled a pseudogene. The CDR3 runs to 14 residues. CDR3 DNA sequence: TGTGCCAGCAGGGGACAGGGGACCCCCTACGAGCAGTACTTC. Protein sequence: CASRGQGTPYEQYF.

The CDR3 coding sequence is TGTGCCAGTAGAACACAGACAGGGAATAATTCACCCCTCCACTTT. Translated: CASRTQTGNNSPLHF. The chain combines TRBV19 with TRBJ1-6, with TRBD1 identical over 7 bases. The trim removed 6 bases at V and 5 bases at J, leaving 7 bases unmatched. CDR3 length: 15 amino acids. The germline gives CDR1 LNHDA, CDR2 SQIVND (reference sequence).

This sequence joins TRBV6-6 and TRBJ1-5, with D possibly being TRBD1 (5 bases). The CDR3 extends over 15 amino acids. V was pared by 2 bases and J by 7 bases, with 15 bases between. The germline gives CDR1 MNHNY, CDR2 SVGAGI (reference sequence). The CDR3 sequence is CASSYDGGSGQPQHF. CDR3 bases: TGTGCCAGCAGTTACGATGGGGGATCGGGCCAGCCCCAGCATTTT.

The J gene is TRBJ2-1, the V gene TRBV10-2, with 9 bases matching TRBD1. There are 15 residues in the CDR3. J gave up 4 bases and V 1 base, and 2 bases lay outside the gene matches. Germline CDR1 reads WSHSY; CDR2 reads SAAADI. The CDR3 DNA reads TGCGCCAGCAGTGAGTGGACAGGGGAGTACAATGAGCAGTTCTTC. Its translation: CASSEWTGEYNEQFF.

This chain connects TRBV11-2 to TRBJ1-4, with 7 bases that match TRBD1. The germline V gene encodes CDR1 SGHAT and CDR2 FQNNGV. CDR3 length: 14 amino acids. Trimming removed 5 bases from V and 8 bases from J; junction bases left unmatched: 8. For the CDR3, the DNA is TGTGCCAGCAGCCGCAGGGGGATAGGGGAAAAACTGTTTTTT. This sequence encodes CASSRRGIGEKLFF.

The chain uses TRBV18 and TRBJ2-7; D is ambiguous. CDR3 length: 16 residues. The germline CDR1 and CDR2 sequences are KGHSH and LQKENI. V was pared by 5 bases and J by 1 base, with 18 bases between. CDR3 residues: CASSTLVSARSYEQYF. The CDR3 DNA follows: TGTGCCAGCTCAACTTTGGTGTCAGCCCGATCCTACGAGCAGTACTTC.

This rearrangement joins TRBV4-3 to TRBJ2-3, with no clear D. The CDR3 is made up of 14 amino acids. Germline V gene data show CDR1 as LGHNA and CDR2 as YSLEER. Trimming removed 5 bases from V and 0 bases from J, with 9 bases in between. The CDR3 loop reads CASSSTASTDTQYF. For the CDR3, the DNA is TGCGCCAGCAGCAGTACAGCTAGCACAGATACGCAGTATTTT.

The V gene is TRBV7-8, the J gene TRBJ2-1, with 8 bases aligning to TRBD2. The V gene's germline CDR1 is SGHVS and CDR2 FQNEAQ. The V and J ends lost 5 bases and 8 bases, in that order; junction bases with no gene match: 8. The CDR3 sequence is 14 residues long. The DNA for the CDR3 is TGTGCCAGCAGCCCCGGGGGGGAGGCCCATGAGCAGTTCTTC. Translation: CASSPGGEAHEQFF.

This clone was picked up one time. The V call is TRBV5-1, the J call TRBJ2-5, with D perhaps being TRBD1 or TRBD2 (5 bases each). The CDR3 is made up of 12 amino acids. V dropped 1 base and J dropped 5 bases, with 6 bases sitting between them. Per the germline V gene, CDR1 is SGHRS and CDR2 is YFSETQ. The CDR3 nucleotides are TGCGCCAGCAGCTTGTGGGGGGAGACCCAGTACTTC. This sequence encodes CASSLWGETQYF.

The chain combines TRBV13 with TRBJ2-7; 10 bases are shared with TRBD2. Trimming cost V 5 bases and J 0 bases; bases outside gene matches: 4. The CDR3 is 15 residues long. CDR1 is PRHDT, CDR2 FYEKMQ, per germline (reference sequence). CDR3 region: CASSPGLAYSYEQYF. Here the CDR3 DNA reads TGTGCCAGCAGCCCGGGACTAGCGTACTCCTACGAGCAGTACTTC.

The V call is TRBV10-3, the J call TRBJ1-1; possibly TRBD1 for D (6 bases). Germline assignment: CDR1 ENHRY and CDR2 SYGVKD. This CDR3 region has 14 residues. V lost 3 bases to trimming and J lost 5 bases, with 13 bases between them. The CDR3 DNA is TGTGCCATCAGTGACCGGGGGGCAGGGACTGAAGCTTTCTTT. It encodes CAISDRGAGTEAFF.

The chain recombines TRBV27 with TRBJ2-1, with 13 bases matching TRBD2. V shed 5 bases, J shed 1 base, and the junction held 5 bases outside the gene matches. CDR1 and CDR2 (germline): MNHEY, SMNVEV (reference sequence). The CDR3 runs to 17 residues. The CDR3: CASSRTSGSPSYNEQFF. DNA for the CDR3: TGTGCCAGCAGTCGGACTAGCGGGAGTCCATCCTACAATGAGCAGTTCTTC.

The chain recombines TRBV25-1 with TRBJ1-6; D is unclear. Trimming took off 4 bases at V and 7 bases at J, with 17 bases between the two ends. CDR1 and CDR2 from the germline V gene are MGHDK and SYGVNS. The CDR3 totals 16 residues. CDR3 DNA sequence: TGTGCCAGCAGTGTACCCCGGGCCGGAGGCAATTCACCCCTCCACTTT. This gives the protein CASSVPRAGGNSPLHF. The complete variable domain, with remaining parts taken from reference TRBV25-1 and TRBJ1-6, reads EADIYQTPRYLVIGTGKKITLECSQTMGHDKMYWYQQDPGMELHLIHYSYGVNSTEKGDLSSESTVSRIRTEHFPLTLESARPSHTSQYLCASSVPRAGGNSPLHFGNGTRLTVT.

This chain uses TRBV4-3 with TRBJ1-6; tentative D call: TRBD1 (5 bases). This CDR3 has 15 amino acids. Trimming cost V 3 bases and J 2 bases, with 8 bases left between them. Looked up from germline, CDR1 is LGHNA and CDR2 is YSLEER. The CDR3 loop reads CASSQWGAYNSPLHF. The CDR3 nucleotides are TGCGCCAGCAGCCAGTGGGGGGCCTATAATTCACCCCTCCACTTT.

The V and J genes are TRBV6-5 and TRBJ2-1, with 7 bases lining up with TRBD1. CDR3 length: 15 residues. The trim removed 0 bases at V and 6 bases at J, leaving 5 bases unmatched. Germline-derived CDR1 and CDR2 are MNHEY and SVGAGI. CDR3 sequence (DNA): TGTGCCAGCAGTTACTCGACAGGGAGCAGCAATGAGCAGTTCTTC. Its protein product is CASSYSTGSSNEQFF.

This rearrangement joins TRBV19 to TRBJ1-1; unclear D gene. Trimming stripped 8 bases from V and 1 base from J, with 14 bases between. The CDR3 has 14 residues. Germline V gives CDR1 LNHDA, CDR2 SQIVND (reference sequence). The DNA for the CDR3 is TGTGCCAGTGCGGTGTTAGGAAAGAACACTGAAGCTTTCTTT. Translated: CASAVLGKNTEAFF.